The 5 T cell receptor beta chains listed next were all sequenced from one sample in a study of shared clonotypes between healthy human individuals. Profiling relied on immunoSEQ multiplex PCR, and the TCRdb table lists in-frame clones only, not all of them. This sample has about 730,000 clones, with roughly 72% found just once. Sequenced sample: memory CD4+ T cells sorted from blood. Subset described: CD45RA-negative fraction. These receptor sequences come from a woman under 40 in good health.

CDR3 in amino acids: CASSLSGRSSTDTQYF. CDR3 sequence (DNA): TGTGCCAGCAGCCTTAGCGGGAGGTCGAGCACAGATACGCAGTATTTT. V is TRBV7-8 and J is TRBJ2-3; 10 bases line up with TRBD2. The CDR3 has 16 amino acids. The J segment lost 0 bases and the V segment lost 5 bases, leaving 5 bases of the junction unmatched. The germline CDR1 and CDR2 sequences are SGHVS and FQNEAQ.

The rearrangement uses TRBV7-2 and TRBJ2-7; D call uncertain. Trimming shortened V by 5 bases and J by 9 bases, and 11 bases separated the two germline ends. Germline CDR1 reads SGHTA; CDR2 reads FQGNSA. The CDR3 is 11 residues long. CDR3 loop: CASSLRLGQYF. The DNA for the CDR3 is TGTGCCAGCAGCCTTAGGTTAGGGCAGTACTTC.

In regard to this clone: The sample contains more than one DNA sequence encoding this CDR3. The chain recombines TRBV20-1 with TRBJ2-7; D gene ambiguous. Germline-derived CDR1 and CDR2 are DFQATT and SNEGSKA (reference sequence). Between the trimmed V and J ends, which lost 4 bases and 3 bases, there was a span of 7 bases. The CDR3 totals 11 residues. The CDR3 DNA is TGCAGTGCTACGGACCTCTACGAGCAGTACTTC. This codes for CSATDLYEQYF.

This clone was counted many times. The chain has TRBV5-6 and TRBJ2-1, with D unclear. This CDR3 spans 12 amino acids. Deletions cut 0 bases from V and 6 bases from J, with 4 bases between. In germline, CDR1 is SGHDT, CDR2 YYEEEE. DNA for the CDR3: TGTGCCAGCAGCTTGGTCGCCAATGAGCAGTTCTTC. This sequence encodes CASSLVANEQFF.

This clone appeared a few times. V usage is TRBV5-1 and J usage is TRBJ2-1; the D gene is possibly TRBD1 (6 bases). The CDR3 has 14 residues. CDR1 is SGHRS, CDR2 YFSETQ, per germline. V lost 4 bases and J 9 bases, leaving 17 bases between the germline ends. The CDR3 coding sequence is TGCGCCAGCAGCGTTGCTACAGGGATGGGTGAGCAGTTCTTC. Protein: CASSVATGMGEQFF.